One sample yielded the 4 T cell receptor beta chains listed below, sequenced in a study of T cell repertoires in aging, cancer and after chemotherapy. A mixed TRB-A/B primer pool amplified rearranged TRB by multiplex touch-down PCR. TCRdb reprocessed the multiplex PCR reads via MiXCR and lists one record per CDR3 protein. The data contain about 1,700 distinct CDR3 sequences, approximately 60% of them singletons. TCR beta rearrangements were amplified from peripheral blood genomic DNA. Sequenced material: blood. All receptors come from a human donor with a blood cancer.

The chain couples TRBV30 to TRBJ2-3; no clear D gene. V dropped 5 bases and J dropped 1 base, with 7 bases sitting between them. CDR1 is GTSNPN, CDR2 SVGIG, per germline (reference sequence). The CDR3 runs to 12 residues. DNA for the CDR3: TGTGCCTGGTGGCCCGGCACAGATACGCAGTATTTT. Its protein product is CAWWPGTDTQYF.

V gene TRBV5-8 combines with J gene TRBJ2-5; D may be TRBD1 (6 bases). The germline V gene encodes CDR1 SGHTS and CDR2 YDEGEE. V was shortened by 0 bases and J by 2 bases, with 8 bases between the two germline ends. The CDR3 is 14 residues long. The chain's CDR3 is CASSLGTVQETQYF. The CDR3 DNA sequence: TGTGCCAGCAGCTTGGGGACAGTGCAAGAGACCCAGTACTTC. The variable domain in full, with the rest retrieved from reference TRBV5-8 and TRBJ2-5, is EAGVTQSPTHLIKTRGQQATLRCSPISGHTSVYWYQQALGLGLQFLLWYDEGEERNRGNFPPRFSGRQFPNYSSELNVNALELEDSALYLCASSLGTVQETQYFGPGTRLLVL.

This clonotype occurred a few times. The chain joins TRBV11-1 to TRBJ2-7; D call uncertain. There are 12 residues in the CDR3. CDR1 SGHAT and CDR2 FQDESV come from the germline V gene (reference sequence). Trimming took off 5 bases at V and 0 bases at J, with 5 bases between the two ends. CDR3 sequence (DNA): TGTGCCAGCAGCCCACCCTCCTACGAGCAGTACTTC. Protein: CASSPPSYEQYF.

CDR3: CASSSIQYSNQPQHF. The DNA of the CDR3 is TGTGCCAGCAGCTCCATTCAGTATAGCAATCAGCCCCAGCATTTT. The chain employs TRBV12-3 or TRBV12-4 and TRBJ1-5; D not resolved. The CDR3 runs 15 residues. The V end lost 6 bases, the J end lost 0 bases, and 12 bases lay between the germline ends.